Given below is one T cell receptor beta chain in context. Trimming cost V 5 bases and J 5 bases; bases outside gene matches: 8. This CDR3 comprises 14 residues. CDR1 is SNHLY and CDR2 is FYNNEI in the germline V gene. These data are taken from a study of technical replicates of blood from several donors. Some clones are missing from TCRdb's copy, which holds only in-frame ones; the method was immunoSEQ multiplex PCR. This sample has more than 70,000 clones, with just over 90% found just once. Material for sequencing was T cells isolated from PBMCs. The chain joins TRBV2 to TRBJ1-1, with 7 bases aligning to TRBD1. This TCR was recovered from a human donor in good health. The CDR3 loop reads CASSPGQRGTEAFF. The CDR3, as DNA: TGTGCCAGCAGTCCGGGACAGAGGGGAACTGAAGCTTTCTTT.